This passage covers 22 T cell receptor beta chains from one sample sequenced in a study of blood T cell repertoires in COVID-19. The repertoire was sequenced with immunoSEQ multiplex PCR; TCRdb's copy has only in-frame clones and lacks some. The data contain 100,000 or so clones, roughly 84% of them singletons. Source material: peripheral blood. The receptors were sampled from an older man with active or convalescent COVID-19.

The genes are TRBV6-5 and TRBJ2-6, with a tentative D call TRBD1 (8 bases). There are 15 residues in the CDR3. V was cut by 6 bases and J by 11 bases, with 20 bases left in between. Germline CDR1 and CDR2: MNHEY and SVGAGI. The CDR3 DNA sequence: TGTGCCAGCAGGGGTACAGGGGGGGGGCTTGACGTCCTGACTTTC. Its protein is CASRGTGGGLDVLTF.

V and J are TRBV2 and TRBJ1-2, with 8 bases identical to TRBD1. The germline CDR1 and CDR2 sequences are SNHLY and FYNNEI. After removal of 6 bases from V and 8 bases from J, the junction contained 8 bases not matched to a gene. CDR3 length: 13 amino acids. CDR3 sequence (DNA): TGTGCCAGCAGCCTCGACAGGGGCGACGGCTACACCTTC. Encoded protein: CASSLDRGDGYTF.

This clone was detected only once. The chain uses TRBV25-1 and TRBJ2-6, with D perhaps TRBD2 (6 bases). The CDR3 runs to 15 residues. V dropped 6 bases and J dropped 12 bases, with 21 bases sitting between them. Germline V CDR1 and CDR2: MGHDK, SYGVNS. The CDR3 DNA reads TGTGCCAGCAGCGACACTCCGGGACTGATTTGCGTCCTGACTTTC. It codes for CASSDTPGLICVLTF. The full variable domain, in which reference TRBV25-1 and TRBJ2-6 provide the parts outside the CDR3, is EADIYQTPRYLVIGTGKKITLECSQTMGHDKMYWYQQDPGMELHLIHYSYGVNSTEKGDLSSESTVSRIRTEHFPLTLESARPSHTSQYLCASSDTPGLICVLTFGAGSRLTVL.

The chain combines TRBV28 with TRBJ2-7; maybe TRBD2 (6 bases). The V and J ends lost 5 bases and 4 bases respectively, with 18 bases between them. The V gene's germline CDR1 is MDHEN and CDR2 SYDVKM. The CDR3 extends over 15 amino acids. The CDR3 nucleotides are TGTGCCAGCAGTCCGCCGGGGAAAGGAGGGTACGAGCAGTACTTC. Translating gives CASSPPGKGGYEQYF. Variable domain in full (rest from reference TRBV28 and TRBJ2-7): DVKVTQSSRYLVKRTGEKVFLECVQDMDHENMFWYRQDPGLGLRLIYFSYDVKMKEKGDIPEGYSVSREKKERFSLILESASTNQTSMYLCASSPPGKGGYEQYFGPGTRLTVT.

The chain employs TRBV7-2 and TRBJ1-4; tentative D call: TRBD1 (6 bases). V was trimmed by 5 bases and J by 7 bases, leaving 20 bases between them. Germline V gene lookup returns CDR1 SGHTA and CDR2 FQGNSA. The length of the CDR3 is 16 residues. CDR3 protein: CASSNAGDTRGEKLFF. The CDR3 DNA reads TGTGCCAGCAGCAACGCCGGGGACACGAGGGGTGAAAAACTGTTTTTT. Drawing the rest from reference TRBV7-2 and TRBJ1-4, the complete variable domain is GAGVSQSPSNKVTEKGKDVELRCDPISGHTALYWYRQSLGQGLEFLIYFQGNSAPDKSGLPSDRFSAERTGGSVSTLTIQRTQQEDSAVYLCASSNAGDTRGEKLFFGSGTQLSVL.

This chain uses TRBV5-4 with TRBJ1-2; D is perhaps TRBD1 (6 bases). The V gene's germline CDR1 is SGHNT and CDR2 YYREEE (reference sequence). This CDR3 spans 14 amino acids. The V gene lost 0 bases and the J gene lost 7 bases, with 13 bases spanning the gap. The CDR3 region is CASSLDQGHGGYTF. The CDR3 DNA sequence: TGTGCCAGCAGCTTGGACCAGGGACATGGTGGCTACACCTTC.

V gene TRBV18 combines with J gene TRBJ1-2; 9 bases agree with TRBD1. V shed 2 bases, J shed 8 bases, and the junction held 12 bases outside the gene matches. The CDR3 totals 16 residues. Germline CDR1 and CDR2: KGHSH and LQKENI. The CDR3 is CASSPNLKGQGNGYTF. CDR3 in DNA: TGTGCCAGCTCACCAAATCTTAAGGGACAGGGAAACGGCTACACCTTC. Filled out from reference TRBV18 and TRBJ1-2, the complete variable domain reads NAGVMQNPRHLVRRRGQEARLRCSPMKGHSHVYWYRQLPEEGLKFMVYLQKENIIDESGMPKERFSAEFPKEGPSILRIQQVVRGDSAAYFCASSPNLKGQGNGYTFGSGTRLTVV.

The CDR3: CASSSGLAGAEYQETQYF. The CDR3 coding sequence is TGTGCCAGCAGCTCCGGACTAGCGGGGGCCGAGTACCAAGAGACCCAGTACTTC. The chain employs TRBV5-4 and TRBJ2-5; 13 positions match TRBD2. This CDR3 has 18 amino acids. Germline assignment: CDR1 SGHNT and CDR2 YYREEE (reference sequence). The junction had 8 bases not matched to a gene; V was cut back by 3 bases and J by 0 bases.

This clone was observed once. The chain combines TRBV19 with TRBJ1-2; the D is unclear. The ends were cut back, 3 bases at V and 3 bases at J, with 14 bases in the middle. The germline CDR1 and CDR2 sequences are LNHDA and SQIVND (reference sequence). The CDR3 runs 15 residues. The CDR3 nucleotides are TGTGCCAGTAGTATTAGCCTCCACTCGGACTATGGCTACACCTTC. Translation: CASSISLHSDYGYTF.

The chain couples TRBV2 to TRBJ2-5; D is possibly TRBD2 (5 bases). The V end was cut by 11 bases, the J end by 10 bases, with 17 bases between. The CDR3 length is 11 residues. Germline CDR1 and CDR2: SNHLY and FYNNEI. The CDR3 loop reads CASTFEGIQYF. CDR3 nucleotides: TGTGCCTCTACCTTTGAGGGCATCCAGTACTTC. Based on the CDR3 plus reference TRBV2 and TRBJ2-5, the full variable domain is EPEVTQTPSHQVTQMGQEVILRCVPISNHLYFYWYRQILGQKVEFLVSFYNNEISEKSEIFDDQFSVERPDGSNFTLKIRSTKLEDSAMYFCASTFEGIQYFGPGTRLLVL.

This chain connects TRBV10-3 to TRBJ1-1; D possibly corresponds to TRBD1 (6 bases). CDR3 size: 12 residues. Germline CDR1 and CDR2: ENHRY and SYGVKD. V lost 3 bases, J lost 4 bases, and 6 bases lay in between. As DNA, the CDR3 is TGTGCCATCAGTGACAGGGGCACTGAAGCTTTCTTT. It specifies CAISDRGTEAFF.

The CDR3 spells CASSMSSYSNQPQHF. DNA for the CDR3: TGTGCCAGTAGTATGTCCTCTTATAGCAATCAGCCCCAGCATTTT. This sequence joins TRBV19 and TRBJ1-5, with no clear D. Trimming took 3 bases from V and 0 from J, leaving 9 bases between them. CDR1 and CDR2 from the germline V gene are LNHDA and SQIVND (reference sequence). This CDR3 has 15 amino acids.

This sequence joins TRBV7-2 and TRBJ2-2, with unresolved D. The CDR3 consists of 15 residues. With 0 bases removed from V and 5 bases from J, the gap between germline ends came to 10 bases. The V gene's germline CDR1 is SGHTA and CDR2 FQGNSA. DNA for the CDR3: TGTGCCAGCAGCTTAGCGCTAGGCAGTACCGGGGAGCTGTTTTTT. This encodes CASSLALGSTGELFF.

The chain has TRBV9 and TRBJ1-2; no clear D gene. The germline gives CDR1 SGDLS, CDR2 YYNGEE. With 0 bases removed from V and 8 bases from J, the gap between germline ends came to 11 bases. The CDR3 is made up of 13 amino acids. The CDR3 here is CASSVVPGSGYTF. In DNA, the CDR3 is TGTGCCAGCAGCGTAGTTCCGGGGAGCGGCTACACCTTC.

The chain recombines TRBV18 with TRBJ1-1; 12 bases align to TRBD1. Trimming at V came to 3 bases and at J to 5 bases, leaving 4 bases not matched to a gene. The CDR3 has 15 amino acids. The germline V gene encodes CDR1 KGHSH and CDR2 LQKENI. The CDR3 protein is CASSPGTGGYTEAFF. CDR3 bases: TGTGCCAGCTCACCGGGGACAGGGGGCTATACTGAAGCTTTCTTT.

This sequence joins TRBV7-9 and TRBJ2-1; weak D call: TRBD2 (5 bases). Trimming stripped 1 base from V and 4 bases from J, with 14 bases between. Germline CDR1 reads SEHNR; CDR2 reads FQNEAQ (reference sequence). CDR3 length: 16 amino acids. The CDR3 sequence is CASSLVRTQVYNEQFF. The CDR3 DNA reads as TGTGCCAGCAGCTTAGTACGGACTCAGGTTTACAATGAGCAGTTCTTC.

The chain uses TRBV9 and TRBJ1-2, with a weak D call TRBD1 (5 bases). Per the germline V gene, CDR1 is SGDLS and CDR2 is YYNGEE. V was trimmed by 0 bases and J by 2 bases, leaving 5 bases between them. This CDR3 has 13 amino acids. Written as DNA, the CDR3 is TGTGCCAGCAGCGTAGGACAGAACTATGGCTACACCTTC. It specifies CASSVGQNYGYTF.

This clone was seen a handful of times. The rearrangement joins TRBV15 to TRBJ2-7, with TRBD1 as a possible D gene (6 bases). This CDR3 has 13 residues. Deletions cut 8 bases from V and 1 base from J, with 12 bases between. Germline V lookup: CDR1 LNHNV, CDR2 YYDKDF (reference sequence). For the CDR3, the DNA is TGTGCCACCTCCCGGGACACGTCCTACGAGCAGTACTTC. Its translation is CATSRDTSYEQYF.

As DNA, the CDR3 is TGTGCCAGCAGTCAGAACACCGGGGAGCTGTTTTTT. Amino acids: CASSQNTGELFF. This chain links TRBV3-1 (or the pseudogene TRBV3-2) with TRBJ2-2; D unresolved. Germline-derived CDR1 and CDR2 are LGHDT and YNNKEL (reference sequence). The CDR3 sequence is 12 residues long. The V gene lost 6 bases and the J gene lost 1 base, with 3 bases spanning the gap.

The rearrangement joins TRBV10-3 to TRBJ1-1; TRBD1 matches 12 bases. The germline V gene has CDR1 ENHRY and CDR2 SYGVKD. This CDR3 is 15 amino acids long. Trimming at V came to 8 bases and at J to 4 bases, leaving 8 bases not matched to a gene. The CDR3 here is CAISGTGGGSTEAFF. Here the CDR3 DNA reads TGTGCCATCTCGGGGACAGGGGGCGGGAGCACTGAAGCTTTCTTT.

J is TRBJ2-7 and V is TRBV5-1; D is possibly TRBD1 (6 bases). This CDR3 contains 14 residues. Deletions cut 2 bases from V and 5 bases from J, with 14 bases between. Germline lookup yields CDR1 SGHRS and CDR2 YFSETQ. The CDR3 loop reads CASSFGQGRHEQYF. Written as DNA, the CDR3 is TGCGCCAGCAGCTTCGGGCAGGGGCGGCACGAGCAGTACTTC.

CDR3 DNA: TGTGCCAGCAGCGTAGTTAGCGGGGGAGACAATGAGCAGTTCTTC. Amino acid sequence: CASSVVSGGDNEQFF. The rearrangement joins TRBV9 to TRBJ2-1; 9 bases line up with TRBD2. With 0 bases clipped from V and 5 bases from J, the junction kept 3 bases outside the gene matches. Germline CDR1 is SGDLS and CDR2 is YYNGEE. This CDR3 is 15 amino acids long.